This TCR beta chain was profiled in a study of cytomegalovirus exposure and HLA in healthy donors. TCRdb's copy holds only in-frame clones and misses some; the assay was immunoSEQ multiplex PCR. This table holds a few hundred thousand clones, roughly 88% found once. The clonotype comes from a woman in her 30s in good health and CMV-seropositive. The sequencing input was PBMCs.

CDR3 in DNA: TGTGCCAGCAGCGAACAGGGGGCGAGGACTGAAGCTTTCTTT. Residues: CASSEQGARTEAFF. The chain links TRBV7-3 to TRBJ1-1, with 9 bases aligning to TRBD1. The CDR3 totals 14 residues. Germline V gives CDR1 SGHTA, CDR2 FQGTGA. V lost 5 bases and J lost 5; bases outside the gene matches: 6.